Below are 11 T cell receptor beta chains sequenced from a single sample in a study of cytomegalovirus exposure and HLA in healthy donors. Primers for the PCR totalled 60 Vbeta and 13 Jbeta. Using immunoSEQ multiplex PCR, the repertoire was profiled, and TCRdb retains in-frame clones only, with some absent. The data contain under 150,000 clones, around 78% of them singletons. Source material: PBMCs. The receptors were gathered from a woman in her thirties or forties in good health and CMV-seropositive.

The chain joins TRBV27 to TRBJ1-1; D might be TRBD1 (6 bases). Germline V gene sequence: CDR1 MNHEY, CDR2 SMNVEV (reference sequence). V was shortened by 5 bases and J by 0 bases, with 19 bases between the two germline ends. The CDR3 extends over 17 amino acids. The chain's CDR3 is CASSHPTAQGLNTEAFF. The CDR3, as DNA: TGTGCCAGCAGTCACCCCACGGCACAGGGATTGAACACTGAAGCTTTCTTT.

The rearrangement joins TRBV6-5 to TRBJ2-5, with 9 bases matching TRBD2. Germline V gene lookup returns CDR1 MNHEY and CDR2 SVGAGI. This CDR3 contains 13 residues. V lost 7 bases to trimming and J lost 3 bases; unmatched junction nucleotides: 3. CDR3 in amino acids: CASTLAGEETQYF. CDR3 sequence (DNA): TGTGCCAGCACCTTAGCGGGAGAAGAGACCCAGTACTTC.

This clone was seen a handful of times. This rearrangement joins TRBV6-5 to TRBJ2-7; 10 bases fit TRBD2. The CDR3 is made up of 13 amino acids. Germline V gene data show CDR1 as MNHEY and CDR2 as SVGAGI. Trimming took 10 bases from V and 2 from J; bases not matched to a gene: 5. CDR3 residues: CATRTSGTYEQYF. The CDR3 DNA reads as TGTGCCACCCGGACTAGCGGCACCTACGAGCAGTACTTC.

The chain couples TRBV10-3 to TRBJ2-3, with 12 bases matching TRBD2. Germline CDR1 reads ENHRY; CDR2 reads SYGVKD. V lost 5 bases, J lost 4 bases, and 7 bases stayed unmatched. The CDR3 loop spans 16 amino acids. The DNA for the CDR3 is TGTGCCATCAGTTATACTAGCGGGAGGACCGCAGATACGCAGTATTTT. It is translated as CAISYTSGRTADTQYF.

V and J are TRBV5-4 and TRBJ2-7, with D tentatively TRBD2 (5 bases). CDR3 length: 12 amino acids. Germline loops: CDR1 SGHNT, CDR2 YYREEE (reference sequence). Trimming stripped 2 bases from V and 3 bases from J, with 6 bases between. CDR3 amino acids: CASSFSDYEQYF. The CDR3 coding sequence is TGTGCCAGCAGCTTTAGCGACTACGAGCAGTACTTC.

The chain couples TRBV7-8 to TRBJ2-3; D gene ambiguous. The germline V gene has CDR1 SGHVS and CDR2 FQNEAQ. Trimming cost V 1 base and J 0 bases, with 5 bases left between them. The CDR3 totals 14 residues. Here the CDR3 reads CASSLVVSTDTQYF. The CDR3 nucleotides read TGTGCCAGCAGCTTAGTTGTAAGCACAGATACGCAGTATTTT. The entire variable domain, with the rest obtained from reference TRBV7-8 and TRBJ2-3, is as follows: GAGVSQSPRYKVAKRGQDVALRCDPISGHVSLFWYQQALGQGPEFLTYFQNEAQLDKSGLPSDRFFAERPEGSVSTLKIQRTQQEDSAVYLCASSLVVSTDTQYFGPGTRLTVL.

The sample holds a few counts of this clone. V gene TRBV7-2 combines with J gene TRBJ1-3; 8 bases agree with TRBD1. This CDR3 has 15 amino acids. CDR1 is SGHTA and CDR2 is FQGNSA in the germline V gene. With 5 bases clipped from V and 2 bases from J, the junction kept 5 bases outside the gene matches. The CDR3 nucleotides are TGTGCCAGCAGCCAACAGGGGGGCCCTGGAAACACCATATATTTT. It translates to CASSQQGGPGNTIYF.

The CDR3 DNA sequence: TGTGCCAGCAGTGGAACAGGGCTCCAGCCCCAGCATTTT. Its translation is CASSGTGLQPQHF. The J gene is TRBJ1-5, the V gene TRBV25-1; possible D gene TRBD1, 6 bases. CDR3 length equals 13 residues. V lost 4 bases and J 7 bases, leaving 11 bases between the germline ends. The germline V gene has CDR1 MGHDK and CDR2 SYGVNS.

This clone was seen more than once but under ten times. Other nucleotide sequences in the sample specify the same CDR3. The chain has TRBV2 and TRBJ1-5; TRBD1 agrees at 8 bases. Germline V gives CDR1 SNHLY, CDR2 FYNNEI. With 6 bases clipped from V and 4 bases from J, the junction kept 2 bases outside the gene matches. The CDR3 loop spans 13 amino acids. DNA for the CDR3: TGTGCCAGCAGGGACAGGGAAAATCAGCCCCAGCATTTT. Translated, it gives CASRDRENQPQHF.

V usage is TRBV28 and J usage is TRBJ1-2; 8 nucleotides match TRBD1. CDR3 length: 14 residues. In germline, CDR1 is MDHEN, CDR2 SYDVKM. J gave up 8 bases and V 5 bases, and 10 bases lay outside the gene matches. The CDR3 DNA reads as TGTGCCAGCAGTCCAAGAGGGACAGGTGGCGGCTACACCTTC. Its translation: CASSPRGTGGGYTF.

The chain couples TRBV6-5 to TRBJ2-3, with D perhaps matching TRBD2 (6 bases). The V end was cut by 6 bases, the J end by 4 bases, with 11 bases between. This CDR3 comprises 13 residues. Germline values: CDR1 MNHEY, CDR2 SVGAGI. The CDR3 DNA reads TGTGCCAGCAGGCCGACGGGAGCAGATACGCAGTATTTT. Residues: CASRPTGADTQYF.